This T cell receptor (beta chain) was observed in a study of T cell changes during pregnancy in multiple sclerosis. Germline CDR1 is MNHNS and CDR2 is SASEGT. The junction had 8 bases not matched to a gene; V was cut back by 6 bases and J by 8 bases. The CDR3 extends over 13 amino acids. Produced via immunoSEQ multiplex PCR; TCRdb's table is partial and in-frame only. The sample lists around 95,000 clones, about 90% occurring once. This chain joins TRBV6-1 and TRBJ1-2; the match to TRBD1 covers 8 bases. The sequencing here drew on peripheral blood, taken after pregnancy. The sequence derives from a female donor with multiple sclerosis, enrolled in a pregnancy study. The CDR3 reads CASRTHRGEGYTF. CDR3 DNA: TGTGCCAGCAGGACTCACAGGGGGGAAGGCTACACCTTC.